This record looks at one TCR beta chain sequence and its context. Assay: immunoSEQ multiplex PCR; the TCRdb copy retains only in-frame clones and omits some. The data show around 200,000 clones, roughly 86% seen once. The CDR3 is 15 residues long. The germline CDR1 and CDR2 sequences are LGHNA and YSLEER. J lost 3 bases, V lost 3 bases, and 2 bases had no gene match. These data are taken from a study of blood T cell repertoires in COVID-19. Study overall: Sample material is recorded as cDNA or gDNA derived from T cells, B-cell-depleted T cells, or PBMCs.

This chain connects TRBV4-3 to TRBJ2-3, with 11 bases matching TRBD1. The sequencing sample was made of peripheral blood. The clonotype was recovered from a woman of 80 years or more in a cohort sampled during active or convalescent COVID-19. The CDR3 protein is CASSQDRGPTDTQYF. The CDR3, as DNA: TGCGCCAGCAGCCAGGACAGGGGGCCGACAGATACGCAGTATTTT.